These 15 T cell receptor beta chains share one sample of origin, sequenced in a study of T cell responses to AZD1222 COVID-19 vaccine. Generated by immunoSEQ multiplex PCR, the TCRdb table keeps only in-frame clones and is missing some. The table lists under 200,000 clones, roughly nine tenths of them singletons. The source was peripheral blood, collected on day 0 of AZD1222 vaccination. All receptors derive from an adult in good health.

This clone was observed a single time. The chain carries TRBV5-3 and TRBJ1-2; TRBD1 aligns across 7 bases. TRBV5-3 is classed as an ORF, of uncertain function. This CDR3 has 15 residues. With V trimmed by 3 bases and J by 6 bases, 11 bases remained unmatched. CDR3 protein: CARSWPGTERNGYTF. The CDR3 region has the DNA TGTGCCAGAAGCTGGCCCGGGACAGAAAGAAATGGCTACACCTTC.

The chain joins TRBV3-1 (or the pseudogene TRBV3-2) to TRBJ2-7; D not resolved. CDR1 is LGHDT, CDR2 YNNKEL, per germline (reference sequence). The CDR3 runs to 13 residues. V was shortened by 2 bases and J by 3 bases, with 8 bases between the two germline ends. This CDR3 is CASSQLLNYEQYF. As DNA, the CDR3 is TGTGCCAGCAGCCAATTACTGAACTACGAGCAGTACTTC.

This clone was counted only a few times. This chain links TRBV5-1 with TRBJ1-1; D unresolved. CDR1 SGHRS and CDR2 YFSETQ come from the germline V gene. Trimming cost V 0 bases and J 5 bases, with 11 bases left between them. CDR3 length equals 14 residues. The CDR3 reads CASSLAGKNTEAFF. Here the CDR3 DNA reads TGCGCCAGCAGCTTGGCGGGAAAGAATACTGAAGCTTTCTTT.

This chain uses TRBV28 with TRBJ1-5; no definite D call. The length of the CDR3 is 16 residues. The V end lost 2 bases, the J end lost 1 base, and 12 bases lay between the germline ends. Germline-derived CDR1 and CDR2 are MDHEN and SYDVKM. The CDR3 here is CASSLMAGGSNQPQHF. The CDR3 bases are TGTGCCAGCAGTTTAATGGCAGGCGGGAGCAATCAGCCCCAGCATTTT. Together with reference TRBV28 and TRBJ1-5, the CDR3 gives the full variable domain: DVKVTQSSRYLVKRTGEKVFLECVQDMDHENMFWYRQDPGLGLRLIYFSYDVKMKEKGDIPEGYSVSREKKERFSLILESASTNQTSMYLCASSLMAGGSNQPQHFGDGTRLSIL.

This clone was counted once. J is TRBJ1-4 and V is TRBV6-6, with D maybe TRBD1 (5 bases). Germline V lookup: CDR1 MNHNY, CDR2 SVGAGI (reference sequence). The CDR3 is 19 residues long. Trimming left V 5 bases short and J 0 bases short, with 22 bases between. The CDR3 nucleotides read TGTGCCAGCAGTCTACCGGGGGACCGAAGAAGTGCAACTAATGAAAAACTGTTTTTT. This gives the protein CASSLPGDRRSATNEKLFF.

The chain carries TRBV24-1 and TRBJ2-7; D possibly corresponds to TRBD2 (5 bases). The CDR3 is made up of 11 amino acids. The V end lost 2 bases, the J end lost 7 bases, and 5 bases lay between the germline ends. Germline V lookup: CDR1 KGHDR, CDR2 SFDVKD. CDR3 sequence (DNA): TGTGCCACCAGTGATTCGGGAGAGCAGTACTTC. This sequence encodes CATSDSGEQYF.

CDR3 region: CASRSPSNTGELFF. CDR3 nucleotide sequence: TGTGCCAGCAGGTCCCCCTCAAACACCGGGGAGCTGTTTTTT. The chain links TRBV6-5 to TRBJ2-2, with D hard to call. CDR3 length: 14 residues. Between the trimmed V and J ends, which lost 6 bases and 2 bases, there was a span of 10 bases. CDR1 and CDR2 (germline): MNHEY, SVGAGI.

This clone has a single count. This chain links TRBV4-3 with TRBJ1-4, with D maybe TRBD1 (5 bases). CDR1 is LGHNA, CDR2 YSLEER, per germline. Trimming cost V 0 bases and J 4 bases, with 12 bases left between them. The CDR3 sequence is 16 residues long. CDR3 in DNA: TGCGCCAGCAGCCAAGATCTGGCCCAGGGTAATGAAAAACTGTTTTTT. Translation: CASSQDLAQGNEKLFF.

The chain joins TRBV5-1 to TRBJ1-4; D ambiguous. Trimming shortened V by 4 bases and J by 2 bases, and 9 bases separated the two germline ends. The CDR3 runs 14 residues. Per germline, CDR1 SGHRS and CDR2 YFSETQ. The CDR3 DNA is TGCGCCAGCAGCATCGGGAGGACTAATGAAAAACTGTTTTTT. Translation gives CASSIGRTNEKLFF.

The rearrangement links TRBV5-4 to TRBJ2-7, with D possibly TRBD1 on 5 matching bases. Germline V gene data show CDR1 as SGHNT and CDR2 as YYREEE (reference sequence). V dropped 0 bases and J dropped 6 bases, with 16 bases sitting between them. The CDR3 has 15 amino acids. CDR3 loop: CASSLAPDSRSEQYF. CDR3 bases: TGTGCCAGCAGCTTGGCCCCCGACAGCAGGTCCGAGCAGTACTTC. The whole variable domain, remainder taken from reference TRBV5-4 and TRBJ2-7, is ETGVTQSPTHLIKTRGQQVTLRCSSQSGHNTVSWYQQALGQGPQFIFQYYREEENGRGNFPPRFSGLQFPNYSSELNVNALELDDSALYLCASSLAPDSRSEQYFGPGTRLTVT.

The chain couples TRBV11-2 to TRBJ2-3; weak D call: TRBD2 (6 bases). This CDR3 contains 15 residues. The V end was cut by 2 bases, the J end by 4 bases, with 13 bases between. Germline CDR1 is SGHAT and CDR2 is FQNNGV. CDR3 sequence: CASSLILGGSDTQYF. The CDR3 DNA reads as TGTGCCAGCAGCTTAATATTGGGGGGATCAGATACGCAGTATTTT.

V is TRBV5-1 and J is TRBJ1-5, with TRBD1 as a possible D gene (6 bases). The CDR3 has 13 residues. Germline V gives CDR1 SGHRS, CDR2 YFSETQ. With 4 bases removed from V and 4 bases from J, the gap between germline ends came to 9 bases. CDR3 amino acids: CASSVQGNQPQHF. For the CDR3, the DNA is TGCGCCAGCAGCGTACAGGGAAATCAGCCCCAGCATTTT.

CDR3 sequence: CASSVGFEAFF. The CDR3 DNA is TGCGCCAGCAGTGTGGGATTTGAAGCTTTCTTT. The chain is built from TRBV10-2 and TRBJ1-1, with no clear D. V lost 4 bases and J lost 7, with 7 bases in between. Per germline, CDR1 WSHSY and CDR2 SAAADI. The CDR3 extends over 11 amino acids.

In DNA, the CDR3 is TGTGCCAGCAGCCTCGGACAAGTAAAGGAGACGCAGTATTTT. It specifies CASSLGQVKETQYF. The rearrangement joins TRBV5-6 to TRBJ2-3; tentatively, D is TRBD1 (5 bases). This CDR3 has 14 residues. Germline CDR1 reads SGHDT; CDR2 reads YYEEEE. V dropped 4 bases and J dropped 9 bases, with 18 bases sitting between them.

The CDR3 is CASSLPPQGGNTEAFF. CDR3 DNA sequence: TGTGCCAGCAGCTTGCCCCCACAGGGCGGGAACACTGAAGCTTTCTTT. The chain links TRBV5-4 to TRBJ1-1; D is possibly TRBD1 (6 bases). The V end lost 1 base, the J end lost 1 base, and 14 bases lay between the germline ends. The CDR3 covers 16 residues. Per the germline V gene, CDR1 is SGHNT and CDR2 is YYREEE (reference sequence).